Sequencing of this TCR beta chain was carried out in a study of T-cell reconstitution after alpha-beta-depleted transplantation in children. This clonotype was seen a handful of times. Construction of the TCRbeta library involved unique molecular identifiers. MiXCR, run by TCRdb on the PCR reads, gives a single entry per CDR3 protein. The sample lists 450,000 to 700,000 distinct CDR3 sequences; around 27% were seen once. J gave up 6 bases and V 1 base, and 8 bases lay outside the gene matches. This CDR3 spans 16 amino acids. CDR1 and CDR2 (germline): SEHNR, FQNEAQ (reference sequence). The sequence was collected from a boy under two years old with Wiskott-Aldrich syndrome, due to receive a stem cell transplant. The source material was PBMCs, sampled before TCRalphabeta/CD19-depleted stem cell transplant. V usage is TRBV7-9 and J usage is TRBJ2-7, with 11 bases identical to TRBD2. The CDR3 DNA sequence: TGTGCCAGCAGCTTAGTTCTGAGGACTAGCGGGTTCGAGCAGTACTTC. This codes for CASSLVLRTSGFEQYF. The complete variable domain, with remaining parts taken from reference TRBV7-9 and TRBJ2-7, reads DTGVSQNPRHKITKRGQNVTFRCDPISEHNRLYWYRQTLGQGPEFLTYFQNEAQLEKSRLLSDRFSAERPKGSFSTLEIQRTEQGDSAMYLCASSLVLRTSGFEQYFGPGTRLTVT.